The 15 T cell receptor beta chains below come from one sample, sequenced in a study of blood T cell repertoires in COVID-19. Sequencing was performed with immunoSEQ multiplex PCR; in TCRdb, only in-frame clones are kept and a portion is missing. This repertoire shows 240,000 or so clones, around 79% found once; its top ten account for about 3.1%. The sequenced sample was peripheral blood. These receptor sequences come from a woman of 80 years or more with acute or convalescent COVID-19.

The genes are TRBV5-5 and TRBJ2-1; 7 positions match TRBD2. Germline V gives CDR1 SGHKS, CDR2 YYEKEE (reference sequence). CDR3 size: 16 residues. V lost 1 base to trimming and J lost 7 bases; unmatched junction nucleotides: 11. CDR3 amino acids: CASSLLQAGSWNEQFF. Written as DNA, the CDR3 is TGTGCCAGCAGCTTGCTGCAAGCGGGAAGTTGGAATGAGCAGTTCTTC.

The rearrangement joins TRBV9 to TRBJ1-3, with a tentative D call TRBD1 (6 bases). The CDR3 is 15 amino acids. V was clipped by 0 bases and J by 4 bases, with 11 bases between them. Germline loops: CDR1 SGDLS, CDR2 YYNGEE. CDR3 loop: CASSVEGTLGNTIYF. CDR3 bases: TGTGCCAGCAGCGTAGAAGGGACATTGGGAAACACCATATATTTT.

The chain has TRBV7-9 and TRBJ1-3; perhaps TRBD1 as D (5 bases). Between the trimmed V and J ends, which lost 2 bases and 4 bases, there was a span of 9 bases. There are 14 residues in the CDR3. Germline CDR1 SEHNR, CDR2 FQNEAQ (reference sequence). The CDR3 region has the DNA TGTGCCAGCAGCTTAAACCAGGGAGGAAACACCATATATTTT. This translates into CASSLNQGGNTIYF.

This clone has a single count. The rearrangement uses TRBV7-2 and TRBJ1-5; tentatively, D is TRBD1 (5 bases). This CDR3 is 13 amino acids long. The ends were cut back, 2 bases at V and 7 bases at J, with 9 bases in the middle. Germline V gives CDR1 SGHTA, CDR2 FQGNSA. The CDR3 reads CASSLMGGQPQHF. DNA for the CDR3: TGTGCCAGCAGCTTAATGGGGGGGCAGCCCCAGCATTTT.

The V and J genes are TRBV15 and TRBJ1-1, with D maybe TRBD1 (5 bases). Germline lookup yields CDR1 LNHNV and CDR2 YYDKDF (reference sequence). V lost 1 base and J lost 5, with 14 bases in between. The CDR3 is made up of 15 amino acids. The CDR3, as DNA: TGTGCCACCAGCAGAGGAGGGACGGGAGGGACTGAAGCTTTCTTT. Translated: CATSRGGTGGTEAFF.

This sequence joins TRBV19 and TRBJ2-2; 10 bases map to TRBD2. CDR1 is LNHDA and CDR2 is SQIVND in the germline V gene (reference sequence). The CDR3 consists of 18 residues. The trim removed 1 base at V and 4 bases at J, leaving 9 bases unmatched. The CDR3 spells CASSIGLAGASGTGELFF. CDR3 bases: TGTGCCAGTAGTATAGGGCTAGCGGGGGCCTCGGGCACCGGGGAGCTGTTTTTT.

The gene calls are TRBV11-2 and TRBJ2-7; TRBD2 might be the D (7 bases). Germline V CDR1 and CDR2: SGHAT, FQNNGV. The CDR3 length is 14 residues. Trimming removed 5 bases at V and 2 bases at J, with 13 bases between. In DNA, the CDR3 is TGTGCCAGCAGCAAAGGGGGGGTTGCCTACGAGCAGTACTTC. It encodes CASSKGGVAYEQYF.

This clone has a handful of counts. The rearrangement links TRBV7-9 to TRBJ1-6; D might be TRBD1 (6 bases). The V end lost 8 bases, the J end lost 7 bases, and 18 bases lay between the germline ends. Germline CDR1 SEHNR, CDR2 FQNEAQ (reference sequence). This CDR3 comprises 15 residues. The CDR3 reads CASRASTGLNSPLHF. The CDR3 DNA reads TGTGCCAGCCGAGCTTCAACAGGGTTAAATTCACCCCTCCACTTT.

This clone has a single count. This chain connects TRBV7-2 to TRBJ1-1; 7 bases map to TRBD1. V was pared by 2 bases and J by 3 bases, with 6 bases of the junction left unmatched. This CDR3 is 15 amino acids long. From germline, CDR1 is SGHTA and CDR2 FQGNSA. The CDR3 DNA sequence: TGTGCCAGCAGCTTATCCTTTACAGGGGACACTGAAGCTTTCTTT. Its translation: CASSLSFTGDTEAFF.

This chain uses TRBV18 with TRBJ1-5, with 8 bases aligning to TRBD1. This CDR3 has 14 residues. V gave up 6 bases and J gave up 3 bases; unmatched junction bases: 4. Germline V gives CDR1 KGHSH, CDR2 LQKENI. In DNA, the CDR3 is TGTGCCAGCTCGCAGGGACAGGCCAATCAGCCCCAGCATTTT. This gives the protein CASSQGQANQPQHF.

The chain employs TRBV6-1 and TRBJ2-1, with TRBD1 as a possible D gene (6 bases). This CDR3 comprises 15 residues. The germline V and J ends were trimmed by 1 base and 6 bases, with 13 bases remaining between them. CDR1 is MNHNS, CDR2 SASEGT, per germline. CDR3 amino acids: CASSEGSQGSNEQFF. CDR3 coding DNA: TGTGCCAGCAGTGAAGGCTCACAGGGAAGCAATGAGCAGTTCTTC.

V gene TRBV7-9 combines with J gene TRBJ1-6, with 8 bases matching TRBD1. V shed 8 bases and J 10 bases; nucleotides not matched to a gene: 7. This CDR3 has 13 residues. CDR1 is SEHNR, CDR2 FQNEAQ, per germline (reference sequence). CDR3 in amino acids: CASCQGAGSPLHF. The CDR3 nucleotides are TGTGCCAGCTGCCAGGGGGCCGGGTCACCCCTCCACTTT.

The chain has TRBV10-3 and TRBJ2-7; the match to TRBD1 covers 9 bases. This CDR3 region has 19 residues. The trim removed 0 bases at V and 5 bases at J, leaving 17 bases unmatched. Germline CDR1 ENHRY, CDR2 SYGVKD. CDR3 sequence: CAISESKRGTGTGSDEQYF. As DNA, the CDR3 is TGTGCCATCAGTGAGTCGAAAAGGGGAACCGGGACAGGGTCGGACGAGCAGTACTTC.

The chain couples TRBV25-1 to TRBJ1-2, with 10 bases identical to TRBD1. J lost 4 bases, V lost 5 bases, and 7 bases had no gene match. This CDR3 has 15 amino acids. The germline V gene encodes CDR1 MGHDK and CDR2 SYGVNS. Written as DNA, the CDR3 is TGTGCCAGCAGTCGACAGGGGGCTGGAGTCTATGGCTACACCTTC. Translation: CASSRQGAGVYGYTF.

This clone was seen only once. The chain combines TRBV3-1 (or the pseudogene TRBV3-2) with TRBJ2-5, with a possible D match to TRBD1 (5 bases). The CDR3 is 16 amino acids. Germline-derived CDR1 and CDR2 are LGHDT and YNNKEL (reference sequence). Trimming took off 1 base at V and 5 bases at J, with 17 bases between the two ends. In nucleotides, the CDR3 is TGTGCCAGCAGCCAAGGAGGTAGGGGTGGTTCCGAGACCCAGTACTTC. This codes for CASSQGGRGGSETQYF.